This T cell receptor (beta chain) was retrieved from a study of graft-versus-host responses after intestinal transplantation (dated by TCRdb to about 2021). About the study as a whole: The transplants that recipients received were multivisceral, liver-intestinal, or isolated intestinal. Anti-thymocyte globulin induction was given to all recipients, followed by maintenance tacrolimus and steroids for 3 to 4 years. Bulk TCR-beta CDR3 sequencing was used to track graft-versus-host and host-versus-graft alloreactive T cell clones in the graft, circulation and bone marrow after intestinal transplantation. To identify alloreactive clones, pre-transplant mixed lymphocyte reaction products were sequenced and then compared with unstimulated pre-transplant donor and recipient T cells. A peak of at least 4% donor T cells among recipient peripheral blood mononuclear cells was the definition used for donor T cell macrochimerism. A cohort of 24 intestinal transplant recipients, including one retransplant, was enrolled, and a few patients lacking pretransplant specimens were excluded. Rather than being sequenced by the commercial service, samples from a few later patients were sequenced in-house on an Illumina MiSeq and processed with MiXCR. Study-wide conclusions, independent of this receptor: High GvH to HvG T cell clonal ratios were observed in the allografts of patients with donor T cell macrochimerism. Early after transplant, peak levels of circulating GvH clones were found to be associated with declines in HvG clones. Conclusions were limited by the relatively low number and heterogeneity of intestinal transplant patients. GvH clones were detected in recipient bone marrow, and some of these GvH clones were observed earlier in ileal mucosa or blood, consistent with an intestinal mucosal origin.

Library preparation employed the immunoSEQ multiplex PCR assay. For most patients, high-throughput TCR-beta CDR3 sequencing of genomic DNA was performed by Adaptive Biotechnologies. The study's processing was this. TCR sequencing data for 18 patients were retrieved from Adaptive's ImmunoSEQ software; three other patients were processed with MiXCR and VDJtools. CDR3 nucleotide sequences shared between donor and recipient were removed because the origin of such sequences could not be assigned. To count as alloreactive, a clone needed at least 2-fold expansion over unstimulated cells and a minimum CFSE-low frequency of 0.002% (template counts) or 0.001% (read counts). Mappable clones were those detected in sequenced pre-transplant spleen, lymph node, or MLR CFSE-low populations of the donor or recipient. Cumulative frequency of alloreactive clones was calculated as a percentage of all sequences weighted by copy number. In its TCRdb copy, this immuneACCESS table keeps in-frame sequences only and misses some clones. Where compared with another copy, unresolved V genes explain less than half of these, and the others have no known cause. From that table come the V and J calls and clone size; the DNA was used to work out D and trimming. The sample yields over 15,000 clones; over 75% were counted once. The ten biggest clones cover around 5.8% of the sample.

This clone was recorded only once. The specificity of this receptor is unknown. Per-base quality was not reported, and no clone a single base away is much larger than it. Blood samples were collected up to 4 times in the first month after transplant and then at least monthly when available. According to the germline V gene, CDR1 reads SGHRS and CDR2 reads YFSETQ. The CDR3 has 15 amino acids, counting the end cysteine and phenylalanine. The entry retains the CDR3 DNA only, 45 bases that are in frame from base 1. Trimming accounts for 4 bases at V and 6 bases at J, while the number of junction bases matched to no gene is 7.

The rearranged segments are TRBV5-1 and TRBJ1-6; 7 middle bases align to TRBD1. The sequence was obtained from a human patient who received an intestinal transplant, so some T cells may come from the graft donor. Here the sequenced sample was PBMCs, taken roughly 110 days after intestinal transplant. CDR3 sequence: CASSVRQGPNSPLHF. The DNA reads as follows: TGCGCCAGCAGCGTCCGACAGGGCCCTAATTCACCCCTCCACTTT. The CDR3 plus the reference TRBV5-1 and TRBJ1-6 genes for the other parts give the full variable domain: KAGVTQTPRYLIKTRGQQVTLSCSPISGHRSVSWYQQTPGQGLQFLFEYFSETQRNKGNFPGRFSGRQFSNSRSEMNVSTLELGDSALYLCASSVRQGPNSPLHFGNGTRLTVT.